One and the same sample provided the 13 T cell receptor beta chains below, sequenced in a study of blood T cells in healthy people across ages. With a J-beta primer mix and a sample-barcoded 5' primer, a second PCR ran 7 to 11 cycles. TCRdb itself ran the 5' RACE reads through MiXCR, one entry per CDR3 protein. The sample consists of approximately 810,000 distinct CDR3 sequences, roughly 26% of them appearing once. The sample consisted of blood. The origin of the receptors is a woman aged 80 or over in good health.

The chain employs TRBV11-1 and TRBJ1-1; D remains unclear. Per germline, CDR1 SGHAT and CDR2 FQDESV (reference sequence). This CDR3 region has 12 residues. Trimming pared 3 bases from V and 6 bases from J, leaving 8 bases between. DNA of the CDR3: TGTGCCAGCAGCTTGTTTGGCGCTGAAGCTTTCTTT. It codes for CASSLFGAEAFF.

On this clonotype: A much more abundant neighbour one base away suggests this may be a read error. This chain uses TRBV5-1 with TRBJ2-4, with 8 bases identical to TRBD1. Germline loops: CDR1 SGHRS, CDR2 YFSETQ. The CDR3 totals 13 residues. The V segment lost 5 bases and the J segment 13 bases; nucleotides outside the gene matches: 11. The DNA of the CDR3 is TGCGCCAGCAGTACTACAGGGGGGTACGTGCAGTACTTC. Its protein product is CASSTTGGYVQYF.

This clonotype was counted many times. This rearrangement joins TRBV6-2 or TRBV6-3 to TRBJ2-7, with 14 bases matching TRBD2. Germline values: CDR1 MNHEY, CDR2 SVGEGT. Losses at the gene ends were 7 bases for V and 7 bases for J; bases not matched to a gene: 18. The CDR3 sequence is 18 residues long. CDR3 DNA sequence: TGTGCCAGCAACTCCGGACTAGCGGGGGGCCGAACCGCTCGTGAGCAGTACTTC. Translation gives CASNSGLAGGRTAREQYF.

This clonotype came up many times. This rearrangement joins TRBV20-1 to TRBJ1-2, with D perhaps matching TRBD1 (5 bases). CDR1 is DFQATT, CDR2 SNEGSKA, per germline (reference sequence). The CDR3 has 14 amino acids. V lost 6 bases, J lost 2 bases, and 16 bases lay in between. CDR3 residues: CSASEGASNYGYTF. In nucleotides, the CDR3 is TGCAGTGCCAGCGAAGGGGCCTCCAACTATGGCTACACCTTC.

This clonotype was counted ten times or more. This rearrangement joins TRBV27 to TRBJ1-6, with D possibly TRBD1 on 5 matching bases. The CDR3 totals 14 residues. CDR1 and CDR2 from the germline V gene are MNHEY and SMNVEV (reference sequence). V was shortened by 5 bases and J by 5 bases, with 10 bases between the two germline ends. This CDR3 is CASSPDSNNSPLHF. The CDR3 nucleotides are TGTGCCAGCAGTCCAGACAGTAATAATTCACCCCTCCACTTT.

As for this clonotype: One base away lies a much larger clone, so this may be a sequencing read error. The CDR3 loop reads CASSSSDRGWIGELFF. The CDR3 DNA reads TGTGCCAGCAGCTCTTCGGACAGGGGCTGGATCGGGGAGCTGTTTTTT. The rearrangement links TRBV7-9 to TRBJ2-2; 9 bases map to TRBD1. The J segment lost 7 bases and the V segment lost 4 bases, leaving 10 bases of the junction unmatched. The germline V gene has CDR1 SEHNR and CDR2 FQNEAQ (reference sequence). This CDR3 region has 16 residues.

Points on this clonotype: A much larger clone lies one base from this, so it may be a read error. The chain employs TRBV5-4 and TRBJ1-2; D ambiguous. This CDR3 has 15 amino acids. Germline V CDR1 and CDR2: SGHNT, YYREEE (reference sequence). CDR3 loop: CATSSGGELDYGYTF. The CDR3 DNA reads as TGTGCCACCAGCTCTGGCGGGGAGCTGGACTATGGCTACACCTTC.

This clonotype has a count of ten or more. This chain uses TRBV11-2 with TRBJ2-3, with D possibly being TRBD1 (6 bases). The CDR3 contains 13 residues. From germline, CDR1 is SGHAT and CDR2 FQNNGV. V lost 6 bases, J lost 4 bases, and 11 bases lay in between. The CDR3 DNA follows: TGTGCCAGCAGGAGGGGACAAGCAGATACGCAGTATTTT. Its protein product is CASRRGQADTQYF.

With regard to this clonotype: An end of the junction differs from the germline gene, which may be a read error. The gene calls are TRBV4-3 and TRBJ2-1; 8 positions agree with TRBD2. CDR3 length equals 14 residues. Per germline, CDR1 LGHNA and CDR2 YSLEER. In DNA form, the CDR3 reads TGCGCCAGCAGCCAGCCCGGCGGGGGGAATGCGCAGTTCTTC. Protein sequence: CASSQPGGGNAQFF.

This clonotype was counted many times. CDR3 in amino acids: CASNRAYGYTF. The CDR3 bases are TGTGCCAGCAATAGGGCCTATGGCTACACCTTC. The chain carries TRBV6-6 and TRBJ1-2; no firm D call. V lost 7 bases, J lost 4 bases, and 7 bases lay in between. Looked up from germline, CDR1 is MNHNY and CDR2 is SVGAGI (reference sequence). This CDR3 is built from 11 residues.

This clonotype was detected only a few times. A much larger clone lies a single base off, so this may be a read error. The gene calls are TRBV20-1 and TRBJ1-2, with no clear D. CDR1 and CDR2 from the germline V gene are DFQATT and SNEGSKA (reference sequence). The CDR3 covers 14 residues. The CDR3 sequence: CSAREGSTNCGYTF. CDR3 nucleotide sequence: TGCAGTGCTAGAGAGGGGTCAACCAACTGTGGCTACACCTTC.

In its sample, this clonotype was seen a few times. V usage is TRBV3-1 and J usage is TRBJ2-5; 9 bases are shared with TRBD1. This CDR3 region has 17 residues. Germline CDR1 LGHDT, CDR2 YNNKEL (reference sequence). The trim removed 4 bases at V and 5 bases at J, leaving 14 bases unmatched. The CDR3 region has the DNA TGTGCCAGCAGCCTCTCCCCCGGGACAGGGATACGGGAGACCCAGTACTTC. Encoded protein: CASSLSPGTGIRETQYF.

Note on this clonotype: A much larger clone lies a single base off, so this may be a read error. This chain joins TRBV7-2 and TRBJ1-2, with 12 nucleotides matching TRBD1. J lost 3 bases, V lost 1 base, and 12 bases had no gene match. This CDR3 contains 19 residues. Per germline, CDR1 SGHTA and CDR2 FQGNSA. The CDR3 region is CASSLGPPGQGAFDYGYTF. The CDR3 region has the DNA TGTGCCAGCAGCTTAGGGCCTCCGGGACAGGGGGCTTTTGACTATGGCTACACCTTC.